This T cell receptor (beta chain) was retrieved from a study of response to subunit inactivated influenza vaccine. Broader study findings: It was suggested by the authors that few new T cells are recruited by each seasonal influenza vaccination.

TCRdb re-analysed the RT-PCR reads in MiXCR, keeping a single row per CDR3 protein. The sample shows 650,000 to 800,000 distinct CDR3 sequences, about 14% of them seen only once. CDR1 and CDR2 from the germline V gene are MGHRA and YSYEKL. The V end lost 1 base, the J end lost 7 bases, and 16 bases lay between the germline ends. The CDR3 is made up of 16 amino acids. Only a few counts were recorded for this clonotype. What it recognizes is unknown. This TCR came from a man aged 45 to 65 who received an inactivated influenza vaccine. The specimen comprised PBMCs from blood, sampled approximately 15 days before vaccination. V gene TRBV4-1 combines with J gene TRBJ2-2; D unresolved. The CDR3 sequence: CASSQGWALSLGELFF. The CDR3 nucleotides are TGCGCCAGCAGCCAAGGATGGGCCCTCAGTCTCGGGGAGCTGTTTTTT.